This T cell receptor beta chain was identified during a study of CD8+CD57+ T cells in acquired aplastic anemia. Genomic DNA constituted the template upon which TCR beta VDJ and CDR3 profiling was performed. TCRdb independently ran MiXCR on the reads; one entry per CDR3 protein. The table records under 200,000 distinct CDR3 sequences, roughly 50% of them present only once. This clonotype was recorded at least ten times. Sequencing was done on patients that had shown CD8+CD57+ cell expansion by flow cytometry. The TCR originated in a human donor with aplastic anemia. The sequencing input was sorted CD4+, CD8+, or CD8+CD57+ T cells (not recorded which) from PBMCs.

Here the CDR3 DNA reads TGTGCCAGCAGCCAAGAACAGGTGAACGATGAGCAGTTCTTC. The encoded protein is CASSQEQVNDEQFF. The V and J genes are TRBV3-1 and TRBJ2-1; TRBD1 might be the D (5 bases). V lost 0 bases, J lost 8 bases, and 11 bases lay in between. The CDR3 is made up of 14 amino acids. Germline CDR1 and CDR2: LGHDT and YNNKEL (reference sequence).